These 3 T cell receptor beta chains originate from one sample sequenced in a study of blood T cell repertoires in COVID-19. Only in-frame clones appear in the TCRdb table, and some are missing; sequencing was by immunoSEQ multiplex PCR. Here the sample spans 90,000 to 150,000 clones, roughly four fifths being singletons. Sequencing was performed on peripheral blood. These TCRs come from a human donor in a cohort sampled during active COVID-19.

V gene TRBV6-5 combines with J gene TRBJ2-5, with D perhaps matching TRBD2 (6 bases). Germline loops: CDR1 MNHEY, CDR2 SVGAGI. The CDR3 has 13 residues. Trimming shortened V by 8 bases and J by 1 base, and 11 bases separated the two germline ends. The CDR3 DNA follows: TGTGCCAGCGCGGGACCAATCCAAGAGACCCAGTACTTC. Encoded protein: CASAGPIQETQYF.

The chain links TRBV10-3 to TRBJ1-2; 9 bases fit TRBD1. From germline, CDR1 is ENHRY and CDR2 SYGVKD. Trimming took 10 bases from V and 2 from J; bases not matched to a gene: 8. The CDR3 consists of 14 residues. CDR3: CATFPDRGNYGYTF. CDR3 sequence (DNA): TGTGCCACCTTCCCGGACAGGGGAAACTATGGCTACACCTTC.

The V gene is TRBV5-1, the J gene TRBJ2-2; possibly TRBD1 for D (6 bases). This CDR3 has 15 residues. Deletions cut 5 bases from V and 0 bases from J, with 11 bases between. Germline CDR1 reads SGHRS; CDR2 reads YFSETQ. CDR3 sequence: CASRPGTTNTGELFF. CDR3 coding DNA: TGCGCCAGCAGGCCCGGGACAACGAACACCGGGGAGCTGTTTTTT.